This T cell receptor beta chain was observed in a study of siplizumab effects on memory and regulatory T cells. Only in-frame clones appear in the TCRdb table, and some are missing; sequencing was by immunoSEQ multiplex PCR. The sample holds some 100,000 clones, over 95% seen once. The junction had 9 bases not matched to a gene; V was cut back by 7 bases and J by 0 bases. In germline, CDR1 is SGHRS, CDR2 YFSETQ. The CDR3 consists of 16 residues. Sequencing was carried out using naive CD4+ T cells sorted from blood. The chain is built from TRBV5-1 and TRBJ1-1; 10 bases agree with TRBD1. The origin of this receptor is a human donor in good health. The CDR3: CASSPGDRGLNTEAFF. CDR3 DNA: TGCGCCAGCTCCCCAGGGGACAGGGGATTGAACACTGAAGCTTTCTTT.